These T cell receptor beta chains were read from a single sample in a study of T cells in localized non-small cell lung cancer. Clones were read by immunoSEQ multiplex PCR, and TCRdb kept only the in-frame ones, dropping some. The table shows approximately 8,000 clones, with about 90% occurring only once. The sample consisted of peripheral blood, taken before any cancer treatment. The receptors shown here come from a male donor aged 60 or over with stage III lung adenocarcinoma. The CDR3 runs from the conserved cysteine through the conserved F or W. D genes are given only for firm matches. Clone size appears in some rows only: once, few, many, or a class for an expanded clone.

V: TRBV19; size: .; J: TRBJ2-1; D: TRBD2; DNA: TGTGCCAGTAGTATTTTAAGCCGGGGGGGCTCAAACAATGAGCAGTTCTTC; CDR3: CASSILSRGGSNNEQFF
V: TRBV30; size: .; J: TRBJ1-3; D: .; DNA: TGTGCCTGGAGTAGGGACTCGGGCTCTGGAAACACCATATATTTT; CDR3: CAWSRDSGSGNTIYF
V: TRBV4-2; size: .; J: TRBJ1-3; D: TRBD1; DNA: TGTGCCAGCAGCGACGACAGGGTCCCTGGAAACACCATATATTTT; CDR3: CASSDDRVPGNTIYF
V: TRBV5-4; size: .; J: TRBJ2-1; D: .; DNA: TGTGCCAGCAGCTTTCGGGACCTCAACTACAATGAGCAGTTCTTC; CDR3: CASSFRDLNYNEQFF
V: TRBV10-3; size: .; J: TRBJ2-1; D: .; DNA: TGTGCCATAAGAAGCTGGGGGGATGAGCAGTTCTTC; CDR3: CAIRSWGDEQFF
V: TRBV6-1; size: once; J: TRBJ2-4; D: TRBD1; DNA: TGTGCCAGCAGTGGGCCCGACAGGGTAGCCAAAAACATTCAGTACTTC; CDR3: CASSGPDRVAKNIQYF
V: TRBV7-9; size: .; J: TRBJ2-7; D: .; DNA: TGTGCCAGCAGCTCCTCACAGGGTCCGGCAAAGTCGGAGCAGTACTTC; CDR3: CASSSSQGPAKSEQYF
V: TRBV27; size: .; J: TRBJ2-5; D: .; DNA: TGTGCCAGCAGTTTAGTAGGGACCTCGACCTCAGAGACCCAGTACTTC; CDR3: CASSLVGTSTSETQYF
V: TRBV7-7; size: .; J: TRBJ2-5; D: TRBD2; DNA: TGTGCCAGCAGCCTAACCGATATTAGAACGGGGGGAGAGACCCAGTACTTC; CDR3: CASSLTDIRTGGETQYF
V: TRBV7-8; size: .; J: TRBJ2-1; D: .; DNA: TGTGCCAGCAGGATCCTAGGATCGAATGAGCAGTTCTTC; CDR3: CASRILGSNEQFF
V: TRBV2; size: .; J: TRBJ1-4; D: .; DNA: TGTGCCAGCACCCGGGGGGTTAATGAAAAACTGTTTTTT; CDR3: CASTRGVNEKLFF
V: TRBV4-3; size: .; J: TRBJ2-1; D: .; DNA: TGCGCCAGCAGCCAGGACTACAATGAGCAGTTCTTC; CDR3: CASSQDYNEQFF
V: TRBV4-1; size: .; J: TRBJ2-7; D: TRBD1; DNA: TGCGCCAGCAGCCAAGATCCACAGGGGTACGAGCAGTACTTC; CDR3: CASSQDPQGYEQYF
V: TRBV5-1; size: .; J: TRBJ2-3; D: TRBD2; DNA: TGCGCCAGCAGCTTGAAAGCGGGGGGGCGCGGAACAGATACGCAGTATTTT; CDR3: CASSLKAGGRGTDTQYF
V: TRBV7-8; size: .; J: TRBJ2-7; D: TRBD1; DNA: TGTGCCAGCAGTTCCGGGCCCGAGACAGGGCGGCTGGGGCAGTACTTC; CDR3: CASSSGPETGRLGQYF
V: TRBV25-1; size: .; J: TRBJ2-3; D: .; DNA: TGTGCCAGCAGTGTAAATCTCGGGTGGGGCTCTAGCACAGATACGCAGTATTTT; CDR3: CASSVNLGWGSSTDTQYF
V: TRBV5-4; size: once; J: TRBJ1-1; D: TRBD1; DNA: TGTGCCACCCGGGGACAGGCTGTGAACACTGAAGCTTTCTTT; CDR3: CATRGQAVNTEAFF
V: TRBV7-9; size: .; J: TRBJ1-1; D: .; DNA: TGTGCCAGCAGCCCCGACAGAGGGTTGCCGAACACTGAAGCTTTCTTT; CDR3: CASSPDRGLPNTEAFF
V: TRBV29-1; size: few; J: TRBJ1-3; D: .; DNA: TGCAGCGCCGGAGGCAGTAGCTCTGGAAACACCATATATTTT; CDR3: CSAGGSSSGNTIYF
V: TRBV21-1; size: .; J: TRBJ1-6; D: .; DNA: TGTGCCAGCAGCAAAGACAATTCACCCCTCCACTTT; CDR3: CASSKDNSPLHF
V: TRBV19; size: .; J: TRBJ2-5; D: .; DNA: TGTGCCAGTACAGAACGGGGCGGGGGCCCAAGAGAGACCCAGTACTTC; CDR3: CASTERGGGPRETQYF